This record looks at one T cell receptor beta chain sequence and its context. These data belong to a study of blood T cell repertoires in COVID-19. Study in general: Sites in the United States, Italy and Spain provided acute and convalescent COVID-19 samples. Sample material is recorded as cDNA or gDNA derived from T cells, B-cell-depleted T cells, or PBMCs.

As processed by the authors: For nucleated cells, counts were estimated from reference gene primer amplification. Here immunoSEQ multiplex PCR was the method, and the copy in TCRdb shows in-frame clones only, minus some. V, J and clone size are taken as reported in that table, and D and trimming were inferred from the DNA itself. The sample lists about 46,000 clones; approximately 87% were seen once. Germline assignment: CDR1 LNHDA and CDR2 SQIVND (reference sequence). This CDR3 has 15 amino acids. With 6 bases removed from V and 1 base from J, the gap between germline ends came to 13 bases. The material sequenced was peripheral blood. The chain is built from TRBV19 and TRBJ2-1; a weak D match, TRBD1 (6 bases). This TCR was recovered from a human donor in a cohort sampled during active COVID-19. CDR3 sequence (DNA): TGTGCCAGTAGCCCCGACAGGTCATCCTACAATGAGCAGTTCTTC. Amino acids: CASSPDRSSYNEQFF.